The 12 T cell receptor beta chains listed next were all sequenced from one sample in a study of human T cells and chemical hapten exposure. TCRdb re-derived calls from the RACE reads in MiXCR, one entry per CDR3 protein. Among under 75,000 distinct CDR3 sequences listed, 8.5% were seen once. The time point is: patch test 2, 6 weeks after DPC sensitization. This sample's treatment: therapeutic diphenylcyclopropenone sensitization with weekly scalp DPC. Sequenced here: whole blood, sampled in connection with sensitization to the hapten diphenylcyclopropenone (DPC). These receptors came from a woman aged 50 to 60 with alopecia areata. Some clones in this sample may be carry-over from other donors' samples.

This clonotype has at least ten counts. The genes are TRBV9 and TRBJ1-2, with D unclear. The V gene lost 0 bases and the J gene lost 5 bases, with 8 bases spanning the gap. The CDR3 consists of 13 residues. Germline V gene lookup returns CDR1 SGDLS and CDR2 YYNGEE. The CDR3 region has the DNA TGTGCCAGCAGCGTAGGCAGCGATTATGGCTACACCTTC. Encoded protein: CASSVGSDYGYTF.

This clonotype was picked up many times. J is TRBJ1-5 and V is TRBV7-9, with D hard to call. The CDR3 covers 15 residues. Looked up from germline, CDR1 is SEHNR and CDR2 is FQNEAQ (reference sequence). V lost 5 bases, J lost 0 bases, and 11 bases lay in between. The chain's CDR3 is CASSPYGDSNQPQHF. The DNA for the CDR3 is TGTGCCAGCAGCCCGTACGGGGATAGCAATCAGCCCCAGCATTTT.

This clonotype was seen a handful of times. The V gene is TRBV4-1, the J gene TRBJ1-2; the D gene is possibly TRBD1 (6 bases). Germline V gene sequence: CDR1 MGHRA, CDR2 YSYEKL. Trimming took 0 bases from V and 2 from J, leaving 13 bases between them. The CDR3 sequence is 16 residues long. The CDR3 region has the DNA TGCGCCAGCAGCCAAGATTTTCAGGGGAGGAACTATGGCTACACCTTC. This sequence encodes CASSQDFQGRNYGYTF.

This clonotype was picked up a small number of times. This chain connects TRBV5-4 to TRBJ1-4, with D unresolved. Between the trimmed V and J ends, which lost 0 bases and 5 bases, there was a span of 2 bases. CDR1 is SGHNT and CDR2 is YYREEE in the germline V gene (reference sequence). The CDR3 extends over 12 amino acids. CDR3 DNA: TGTGCCAGCAGCTTGGAGAATGAAAAACTGTTTTTT. This gives the protein CASSLENEKLFF.

The chain combines TRBV2 with TRBJ1-2; unclear D gene. The CDR3 totals 12 residues. V lost 7 bases and J lost 5, with 11 bases in between. Germline CDR1 and CDR2: SNHLY and FYNNEI. The CDR3 bases are TGTGCCAGCAAGGTGGATTCGTATGGCTACACCTTC. Translating gives CASKVDSYGYTF.

The chain carries TRBV7-9 and TRBJ2-5; 8 positions match TRBD2. Germline V lookup: CDR1 SEHNR, CDR2 FQNEAQ (reference sequence). The ends lost 0 bases at V and 1 base at J; junction bases unmatched: 7. The CDR3 is 17 residues long. For the CDR3, the DNA is TGTGCCAGCAGCTTAGCTATTGGCGGGAGGCGCCAAGAGACCCAGTACTTC. Protein: CASSLAIGGRRQETQYF.

This clonotype was seen ten or more times. The CDR3 bases are TGCAGCGTTGATTCAGGGGAAAACATTCAGTACTTC. Protein sequence: CSVDSGENIQYF. The chain uses TRBV29-1 and TRBJ2-4; weak D call: TRBD1 (6 bases). V dropped 3 bases and J dropped 5 bases, with 8 bases sitting between them. CDR1 and CDR2 (germline): SQVTM, ANQGSEA. The CDR3 has 12 residues.

This clonotype was recorded a few times. The genes are TRBV27 and TRBJ2-5; D is tentatively TRBD1 or TRBD2 (5 bases each). Germline values: CDR1 MNHEY, CDR2 SMNVEV (reference sequence). V was cut by 1 base and J by 4 bases, with 22 bases left in between. The CDR3 length is 18 residues. CDR3 in amino acids: CASSLWLSGALRRETQYF. The CDR3 coding sequence is TGTGCCAGCAGTTTATGGTTGTCCGGGGCGCTCAGGCGAGAGACCCAGTACTTC.

This clonotype was detected only a few times. This rearrangement joins TRBV5-4 to TRBJ2-7; 10 bases line up with TRBD1. The CDR3 consists of 15 residues. CDR1 SGHNT and CDR2 YYREEE come from the germline V gene (reference sequence). V shed 5 bases and J 5 bases; nucleotides not matched to a gene: 10. CDR3 bases: TGTGCCAGCAGTAACCGGGACAGGGGATCCCACGAGCAGTACTTC. Translating it yields CASSNRDRGSHEQYF.

The chain links TRBV19 to TRBJ1-1; D remains unclear. Germline V gene lookup returns CDR1 LNHDA and CDR2 SQIVND (reference sequence). V was trimmed by 6 bases and J by 0 bases, leaving 17 bases between them. The CDR3 extends over 16 amino acids. CDR3 DNA: TGTGCCAGTAGCTACGCGACGAGGGCCCTGAACACTGAAGCTTTCTTT. This encodes CASSYATRALNTEAFF. Full variable domain (remainder filled in from reference TRBV19 and TRBJ1-1): DGGITQSPKYLFRKEGQNVTLSCEQNLNHDAMYWYRQDPGQGLRLIYYSQIVNDFQKGDIAEGYSVSREKKESFPLTVTSAQKNPTAFYLCASSYATRALNTEAFFGQGTRLTVV.

This clonotype was observed a few times. V is TRBV12-3 or TRBV12-4 and J is TRBJ1-5, with a weak D call TRBD1 (5 bases). The V end lost 4 bases, the J end lost 4 bases, and 8 bases lay between the germline ends. CDR3 length: 13 amino acids. In DNA form, the CDR3 reads TGTGCCAGCAGTTGGGGGGATAATCAGCCCCAGCATTTT. Translation gives CASSWGDNQPQHF.

This clonotype came up a few times. This chain connects TRBV6-2 or TRBV6-3 to TRBJ2-1, with 7 nucleotides matching TRBD2. CDR3 length: 17 amino acids. The germline gives CDR1 MNHEY, CDR2 SVGEGT. The ends lost 4 bases at V and 7 bases at J; junction bases unmatched: 16. DNA for the CDR3: TGTGCCAGCAGTTTGCTCCCTATTGCGGGAGCGGGGAATGAGCAGTTCTTC. Translated, it gives CASSLLPIAGAGNEQFF.